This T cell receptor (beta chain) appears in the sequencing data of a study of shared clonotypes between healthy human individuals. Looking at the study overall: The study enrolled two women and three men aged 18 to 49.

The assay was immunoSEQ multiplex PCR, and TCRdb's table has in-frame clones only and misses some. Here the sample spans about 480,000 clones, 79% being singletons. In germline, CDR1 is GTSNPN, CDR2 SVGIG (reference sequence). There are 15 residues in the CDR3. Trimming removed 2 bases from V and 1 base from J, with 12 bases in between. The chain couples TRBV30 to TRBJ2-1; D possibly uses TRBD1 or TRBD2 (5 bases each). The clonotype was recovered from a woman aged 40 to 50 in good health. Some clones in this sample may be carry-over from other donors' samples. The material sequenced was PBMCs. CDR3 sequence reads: CAWSRPGPSYNEQFF. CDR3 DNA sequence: TGTGCCTGGAGTCGTCCGGGACCATCCTACAATGAGCAGTTCTTC.